The source of this T cell receptor (beta chain) is a study of blood T cell repertoires in COVID-19. Assay: immunoSEQ multiplex PCR; the TCRdb copy retains only in-frame clones and omits some. The repertoire holds 250,000 to 350,000 clones, with over 75% as singletons. The source is an older woman with acute or convalescent COVID-19. Sequencing was performed on peripheral blood.

CDR3 residues: CASSLRVGQPQHF. DNA of the CDR3: TGCGCCAGCAGCCTCAGGGTGGGACAGCCCCAGCATTTT. The chain links TRBV4-3 to TRBJ1-5, with a tentative D call TRBD1 (5 bases). CDR1 and CDR2 from the germline V gene are LGHNA and YSLEER. The V gene lost 4 bases and the J gene lost 7 bases, with 11 bases spanning the gap. This CDR3 spans 13 amino acids.